This record looks at one T cell receptor beta chain sequence and its context. This clone was picked up one time. What this receptor recognizes is not known. It has no much larger one-base neighbor in the sample; base qualities were not kept. The data originate from a study of OX40 agonist ivuxolimab in advanced cancers. About the full investigation: Ivuxolimab was a fully human IgG2 agonistic monoclonal antibody targeting the costimulatory receptor OX40 (CD134). Intravenous ivuxolimab was administered to patients every 2 weeks at six dose levels: 0.01, 0.1, 0.3, 1.5, 3 and 10 mg/kg. Of the approximately 50 dose-escalation patients, hepatocellular carcinoma was present in approximately 20, melanoma in roughly 15, renal cell carcinoma in 9 and head and neck cancer in 9. In the dose-escalation cohort, around 80% of patients were male, and the mean age was around 60 years with a range of about 23 to 79. Prior anti-PD-1, anti-PD-L1 or anti-CTLA-4 therapy was permitted, and checkpoint inhibitors had been received by less than 45% of dose-escalation patients. Partial responses were achieved by three dose-escalation patients, of whom one had hepatocellular carcinoma and two had cutaneous melanoma. Peripheral TCRbeta sequencing was intended to test whether TCR sequence diversity was altered and clonal T-cell expansion was caused by ivuxolimab. The monotherapy dose-escalation portion (N ≈ 50 patients) of the phase I ivuxolimab trial is reported in the paper. What the authors observed across the whole study: After ivuxolimab, more expanded clones were found on average in CD8+ T cells than in CD4+ T cells. At doses of 0.1 to 3.0 mg/kg, clonal expansion of both CD4+ and CD8+ T cells in blood was seen between baseline and week 6. Low levels of normalized T-cell clonal expansion were also seen in some patients who did not respond. In partial responders in the 0.1-3.0 mg/kg groups, normalized peripheral clonal expansion was found to be among the lowest, especially among CD8+ T cells. Antigen specificity was not determined for the clonally expanded peripheral T cells.

Patients with a history of autoimmune disease or receiving systemic immunosuppression were excluded from the trial. Peripheral blood for TCR sequencing was drawn from every dose cohort at baseline, at cycle 4 day 1 and at cycle 7 day 1. The samples were drawn from a first-in-human, open-label, multicenter phase I dose-escalation trial of ivuxolimab. Adults with locally advanced or metastatic melanoma, renal cell, hepatocellular, or head and neck squamous cell carcinoma were enrolled in the trial. Before TCR sequencing, CD4+ and CD8+ T cells were separately sorted from peripheral blood. Taken from the germline V gene (reference sequence), the CDR1 and CDR2 loops are DFQATT and SNEGSKA. The CDR3 has 10 amino acids, counting the end cysteine and phenylalanine. Only the CDR3 DNA is retained, 30 bases long and in frame from the first base. The junction carries 6 bases between V and J, which are trimmed by 8 bases and 4 bases respectively.

Genomic DNA was extracted from sorted cells for sequencing of the TCRbeta CDR3 region. TCRbeta CDR3 regions were sequenced using the immunoSEQ Assay. TCRdb retrieved this table from immuneACCESS and kept in-frame rearrangements only. Not all clones are present; in checked studies, unresolved V genes account for under half, and no reason is known for the remainder. This sample comprises about 57,000 clones, about 89% of them detected only once. The ten largest make up about 0.36% of the sample. The clonotype originates from an adult with an advanced solid tumor such as melanoma, head and neck, liver or kidney cancer. This specimen consisted of CD4+ or CD8+ T cells sorted from blood, obtained in a trial of the OX40 agonist ivuxolimab. The chain is encoded by TRBV20-1 joined to TRBJ2-4; confidence is insufficient to name the D gene. The CDR3 reads as follows: CSYLKNIQYF. The nucleotides read TGCAGTTATTTGAAAAACATTCAGTACTTC.